A single sample gave rise to the 10 T cell receptor beta chains below, sequenced in a study of blood T cells in healthy people across ages. Next came a second PCR, run for roughly 6 to 11 cycles, which used a sample-barcoded 5' primer along with a J-beta primer mix. MiXCR, run by TCRdb on the 5' RACE reads, gives a single entry per CDR3 protein. The repertoire includes 540,000 or so distinct CDR3 sequences, 40% to 50% of them detected once, and around 23% sits in the top ten. Sequences were obtained from blood. These TCRs come from a man older than 75 in good health.

This clonotype was seen only a few times. J is TRBJ1-4 and V is TRBV9; maybe TRBD1 (6 bases). Germline CDR1 and CDR2: SGDLS and YYNGEE. The CDR3 consists of 15 residues. Trimming removed 3 bases at V and 4 bases at J, with 13 bases between. The CDR3 DNA reads TGTGCCAGCAGCGCAACTATGGACAGTAATGAAAAACTGTTTTTT. Its protein product is CASSATMDSNEKLFF.

This clonotype occurred a few times. CDR3 in DNA: TGTGCCAGCAGTTGGACAGACTCCTACGAGCAGTACTTC. Residues: CASSWTDSYEQYF. The chain uses TRBV27 and TRBJ2-7; weak D call: TRBD1 (6 bases). The CDR3 loop spans 13 amino acids. In germline, CDR1 is MNHEY, CDR2 SMNVEV (reference sequence). Trimming shortened V by 4 bases and J by 0 bases, and 7 bases separated the two germline ends.

Note on this clonotype: This may arise from a read error, as a much more abundant clone is one base away. V and J are TRBV7-8 and TRBJ2-3, with D possibly TRBD1 on 7 matching bases. V was pared by 5 bases and J by 2 bases, with 11 bases between. The CDR3 totals 14 residues. The germline CDR1 and CDR2 sequences are SGHVS and FQNEAQ. CDR3 amino acids: CASSRGTVTDTQYF. CDR3 DNA sequence: TGTGCCAGCAGCCGCGGGACAGTCACAGATACGCAGTATTTT.

Only a few counts were recorded for this clonotype. J is TRBJ2-5 and V is TRBV6-6, with 12 bases fitting TRBD2. This CDR3 region has 16 residues. V lost 7 bases and J lost 3; bases outside the gene matches: 9. CDR1 and CDR2 from the germline V gene are MNHNY and SVGAGI (reference sequence). The CDR3 protein is CASTDKASGGEETQYF. The CDR3 nucleotides read TGTGCCAGCACCGACAAGGCTAGCGGGGGGGAAGAGACCCAGTACTTC.

For this clonotype: The junction departs from germline at one end; a sequencing error may be responsible. The J gene is TRBJ2-7, the V gene TRBV6-6; tentative D call: TRBD1 (6 bases). The CDR3 runs to 13 residues. Germline V gives CDR1 MNHNY, CDR2 SVGAGI (reference sequence). CDR3 DNA: TGCGCCAGCAGCCGGGGACACGCCTACGAGCAGTACTTC. Encoded protein: CASSRGHAYEQYF.

The rearrangement joins TRBV4-3 to TRBJ1-3, with D unresolved. Germline V gives CDR1 LGHNA, CDR2 YSLEER. V gave up 4 bases and J gave up 1 base, with 11 bases separating them. This CDR3 has 15 amino acids. The CDR3 DNA reads TGCGCCAGCAGCCTAGCATCGGGTTCTGGAAACACCATATATTTT. This translates into CASSLASGSGNTIYF.

This rearrangement joins TRBV4-3 to TRBJ1-1, with D maybe TRBD1 (6 bases). The CDR3 runs 17 residues. CDR1 is LGHNA and CDR2 is YSLEER in the germline V gene. V was pared by 3 bases and J by 0 bases, with 17 bases between. The CDR3 reads CASSHVRDTRLNTEAFF. In DNA form, the CDR3 reads TGCGCCAGCAGCCATGTCCGGGACACGAGATTGAACACTGAAGCTTTCTTT.

This clonotype turned up a few times. The rearrangement uses TRBV20-1 and TRBJ2-1, with 9 bases fitting TRBD2. Per germline, CDR1 DFQATT and CDR2 SNEGSKA (reference sequence). V lost 1 base to trimming and J lost 6 bases; unmatched junction nucleotides: 10. The CDR3 has 16 residues. The CDR3 loop is CSARAEAGGPGNEQFF. The CDR3 DNA reads as TGCAGTGCTAGAGCGGAGGCGGGGGGGCCAGGCAATGAGCAGTTCTTC.

CDR3 DNA: TGTGCCAGCAGCCAAGAGGGGGACAGTGCTAACACTGAAGCTTTCTTT. This sequence encodes CASSQEGDSANTEAFF. The chain joins TRBV4-2 to TRBJ1-1, with 7 nucleotides matching TRBD1. Trimming cost V 0 bases and J 2 bases; bases outside gene matches: 6. This CDR3 spans 16 amino acids. Germline V CDR1 and CDR2: LGHNA, YNFKEQ.

The chain is built from TRBV20-1 and TRBJ1-4; no firm D call. The germline V gene has CDR1 DFQATT and CDR2 SNEGSKA (reference sequence). V was trimmed by 3 bases and J by 8 bases, leaving 10 bases between them. The CDR3 totals 12 residues. The CDR3 nucleotides are TGCAGTGCTAGCTGGGTAGGGGAAAAACTGTTTTTT. Residues: CSASWVGEKLFF.